This T cell receptor (beta chain) emerged from a study of shared clonotypes between healthy human individuals. On the study more broadly: Used for every donor were three CD4 naive, three CD4 memory, two CD8 naive and one CD8 memory plate. Study outcomes and limitations: Though the depth was large, rarefaction showed that sorted-subset sequencing was incomplete.

The V end was cut by 4 bases, the J end by 5 bases, with 13 bases between. CDR1 and CDR2 from the germline V gene are SGDLS and YYNGEE. The CDR3 runs to 14 residues. As to this clone: The antigen is not known.

Genomic DNA belonging to each subset was distributed in equal measure over several immunoSEQ plates. It was 150 to 200 ng DNA, 31,000 or so T cell genomes, that sorted-subset replicate PCRs used. The repertoire was sequenced with immunoSEQ multiplex PCR; TCRdb's copy has only in-frame clones and lacks some. The repertoire holds about 1.5 million clones, approximately 98% seen once, with about 0.42% in the top ten. The sample taken for sequencing was naive CD4+ T cells sorted from blood. Specified subset: CD45RA+ positively selected. The origin of this receptor is a man aged 30-40 years in good health. The chain recombines TRBV9 with TRBJ2-1; perhaps TRBD1 as D (6 bases). CDR3 sequence: CASSKNGQNNEQFF. Written as DNA, the CDR3 is TGTGCCAGCAGCAAAAATGGACAGAACAATGAGCAGTTCTTC.